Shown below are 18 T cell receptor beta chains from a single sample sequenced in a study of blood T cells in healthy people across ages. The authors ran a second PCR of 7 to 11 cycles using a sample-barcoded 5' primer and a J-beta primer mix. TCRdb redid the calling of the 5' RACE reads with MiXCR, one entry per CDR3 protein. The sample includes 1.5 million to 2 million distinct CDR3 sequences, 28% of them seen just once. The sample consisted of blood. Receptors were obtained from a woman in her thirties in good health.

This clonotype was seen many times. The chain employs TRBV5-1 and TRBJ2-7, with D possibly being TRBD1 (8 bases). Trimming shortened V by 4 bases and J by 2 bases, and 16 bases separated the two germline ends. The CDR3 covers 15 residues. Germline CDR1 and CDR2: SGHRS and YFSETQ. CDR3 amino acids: CASSVDREGPYEQYF. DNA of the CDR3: TGCGCCAGCAGCGTGGACAGGGAGGGCCCCTACGAGCAGTACTTC.

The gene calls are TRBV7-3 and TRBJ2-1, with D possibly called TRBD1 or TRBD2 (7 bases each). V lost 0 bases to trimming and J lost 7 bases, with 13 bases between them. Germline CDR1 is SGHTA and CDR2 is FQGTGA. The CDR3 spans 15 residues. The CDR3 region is CASSLTTGRGNEQFF. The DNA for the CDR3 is TGTGCCAGCAGCTTAACGACAGGGAGGGGGAATGAGCAGTTCTTC.

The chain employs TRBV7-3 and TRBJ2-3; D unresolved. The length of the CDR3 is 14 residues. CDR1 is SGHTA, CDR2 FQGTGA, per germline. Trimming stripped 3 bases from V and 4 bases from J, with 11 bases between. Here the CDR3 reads CASSLGIPADTQYF. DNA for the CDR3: TGTGCCAGCAGCTTGGGGATCCCTGCAGATACGCAGTATTTT.

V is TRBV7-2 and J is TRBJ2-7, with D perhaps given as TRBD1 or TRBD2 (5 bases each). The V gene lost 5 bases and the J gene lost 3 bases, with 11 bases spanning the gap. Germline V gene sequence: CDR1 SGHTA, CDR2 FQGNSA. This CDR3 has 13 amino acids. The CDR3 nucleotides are TGTGCCAGCAGCCCCGGGGCTGTCTACGAGCAGTACTTC. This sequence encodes CASSPGAVYEQYF. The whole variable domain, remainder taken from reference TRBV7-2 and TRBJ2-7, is GAGVSQSPSNKVTEKGKDVELRCDPISGHTALYWYRQSLGQGLEFLIYFQGNSAPDKSGLPSDRFSAERTGGSVSTLTIQRTQQEDSAVYLCASSPGAVYEQYFGPGTRLTVT.

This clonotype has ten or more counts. Here the CDR3 reads CASSPQRNYGYTF. The CDR3, as DNA: TGTGCCAGCAGCCCTCAGAGAAACTATGGCTACACCTTC. The V and J genes are TRBV7-2 and TRBJ1-2, with D uncertain. Germline-derived CDR1 and CDR2 are SGHTA and FQGNSA. Trimming stripped 5 bases from V and 2 bases from J, with 9 bases between. The CDR3 consists of 13 residues.

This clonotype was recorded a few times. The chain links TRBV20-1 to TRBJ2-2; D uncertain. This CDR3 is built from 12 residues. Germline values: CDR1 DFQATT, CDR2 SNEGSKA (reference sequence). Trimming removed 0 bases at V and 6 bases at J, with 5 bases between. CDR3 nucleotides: TGCAGTGCTAGAGATCGCCCCGGGGAGCTGTTTTTT. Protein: CSARDRPGELFF.

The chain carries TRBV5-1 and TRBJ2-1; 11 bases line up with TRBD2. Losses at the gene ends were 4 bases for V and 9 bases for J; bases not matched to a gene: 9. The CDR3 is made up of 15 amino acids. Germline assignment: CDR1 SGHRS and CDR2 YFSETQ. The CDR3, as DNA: TGCGCCAGCAGCGGAACTAGCGGGAGCTACGGTGAGCAGTTCTTC. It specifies CASSGTSGSYGEQFF.

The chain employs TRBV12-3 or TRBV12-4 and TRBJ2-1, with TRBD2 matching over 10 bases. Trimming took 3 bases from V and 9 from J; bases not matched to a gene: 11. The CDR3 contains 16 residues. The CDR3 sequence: CASSFSALAGAGEQFF. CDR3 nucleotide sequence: TGTGCCAGCAGTTTTTCAGCCCTAGCGGGGGCCGGTGAGCAGTTCTTC.

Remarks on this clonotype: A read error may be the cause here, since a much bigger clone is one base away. The CDR3 DNA sequence: TGTGCCATTGGGGATAGGAGCAATCAGCCCCAGCAGTTT. Encoded protein: CAIGDRSNQPQQF. The rearrangement uses TRBV10-3 and TRBJ1-5; no definite D call. The CDR3 loop spans 13 amino acids. Germline values: CDR1 ENHRY, CDR2 SYGVKD.

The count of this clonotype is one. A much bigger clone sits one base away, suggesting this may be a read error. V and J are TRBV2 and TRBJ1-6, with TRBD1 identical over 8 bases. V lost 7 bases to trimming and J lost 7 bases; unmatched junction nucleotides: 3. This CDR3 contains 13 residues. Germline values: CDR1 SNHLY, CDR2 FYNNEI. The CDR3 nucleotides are TGTGCCAGCAATGGGGACAGGAATTCACCCCTCCACTTT. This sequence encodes CASNGDRNSPLHF.

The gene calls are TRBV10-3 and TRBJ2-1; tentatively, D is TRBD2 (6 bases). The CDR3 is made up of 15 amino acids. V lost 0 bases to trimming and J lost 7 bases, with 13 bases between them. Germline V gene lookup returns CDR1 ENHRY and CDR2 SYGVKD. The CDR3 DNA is TGTGCCATCAGTGAGTCGAGGGAGGTGGTGAATGAGCAGTTCTTC. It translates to CAISESREVVNEQFF.

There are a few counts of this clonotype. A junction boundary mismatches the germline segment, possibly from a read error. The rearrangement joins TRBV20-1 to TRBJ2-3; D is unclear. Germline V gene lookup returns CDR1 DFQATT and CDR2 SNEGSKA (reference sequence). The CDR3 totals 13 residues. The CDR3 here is CSSRSPEGNTQYF. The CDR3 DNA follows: TGCAGTTCTAGATCCCCCGAAGGGAATACGCAGTATTTT.

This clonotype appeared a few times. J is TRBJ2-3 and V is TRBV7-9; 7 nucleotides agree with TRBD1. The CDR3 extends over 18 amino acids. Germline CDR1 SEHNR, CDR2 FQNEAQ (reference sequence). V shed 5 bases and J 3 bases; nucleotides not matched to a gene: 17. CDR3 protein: CASSTTTYETGDTDTQYF. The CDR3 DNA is TGTGCCAGCAGCACCACCACCTACGAAACAGGGGATACAGATACGCAGTATTTT. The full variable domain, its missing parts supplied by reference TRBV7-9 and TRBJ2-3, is DTGVSQNPRHKITKRGQNVTFRCDPISEHNRLYWYRQTLGQGPEFLTYFQNEAQLEKSRLLSDRFSAERPKGSFSTLEIQRTEQGDSAMYLCASSTTTYETGDTDTQYFGPGTRLTVL.

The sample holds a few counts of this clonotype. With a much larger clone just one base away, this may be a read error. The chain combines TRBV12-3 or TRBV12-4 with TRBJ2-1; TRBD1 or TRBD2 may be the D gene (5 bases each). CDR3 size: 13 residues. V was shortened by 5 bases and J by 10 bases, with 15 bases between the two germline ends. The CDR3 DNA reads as TGTGCCAGCAGTCCCCTAACGGGGCGCGAGCAGTTCTTC. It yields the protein CASSPLTGREQFF.

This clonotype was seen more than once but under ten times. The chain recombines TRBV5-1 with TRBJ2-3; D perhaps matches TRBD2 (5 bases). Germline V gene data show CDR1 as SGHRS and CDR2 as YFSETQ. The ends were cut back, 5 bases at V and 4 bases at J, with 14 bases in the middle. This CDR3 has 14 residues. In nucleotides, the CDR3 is TGCGCCAGCAGTAGGGCGGGCCATTCAGATACGCAGTATTTT. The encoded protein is CASSRAGHSDTQYF.

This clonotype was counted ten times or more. The CDR3 sequence: CASSQGVRTQETQYF. CDR3 DNA: TGCGCCAGCAGCCAAGGCGTCCGTACCCAAGAGACCCAGTACTTC. The rearrangement links TRBV4-3 to TRBJ2-5; D gene unclear. CDR1 and CDR2 (germline): LGHNA, YSLEER. The CDR3 runs 15 residues. V gave up 1 base and J gave up 1 base, with 10 bases separating them.

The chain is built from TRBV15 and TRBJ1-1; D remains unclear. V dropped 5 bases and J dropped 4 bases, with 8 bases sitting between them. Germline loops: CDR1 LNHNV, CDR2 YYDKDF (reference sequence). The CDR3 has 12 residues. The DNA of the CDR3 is TGTGCCACCAGCGGTGAGGGCACTGAAGCTTTCTTT. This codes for CATSGEGTEAFF.

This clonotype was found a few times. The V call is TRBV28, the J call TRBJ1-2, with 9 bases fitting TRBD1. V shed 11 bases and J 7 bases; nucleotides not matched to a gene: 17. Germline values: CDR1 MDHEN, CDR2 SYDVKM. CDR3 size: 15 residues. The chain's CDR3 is CAGLPSGTGPGGYTF. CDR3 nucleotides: TGTGCCGGACTCCCCTCCGGGACAGGGCCCGGTGGCTACACCTTC.